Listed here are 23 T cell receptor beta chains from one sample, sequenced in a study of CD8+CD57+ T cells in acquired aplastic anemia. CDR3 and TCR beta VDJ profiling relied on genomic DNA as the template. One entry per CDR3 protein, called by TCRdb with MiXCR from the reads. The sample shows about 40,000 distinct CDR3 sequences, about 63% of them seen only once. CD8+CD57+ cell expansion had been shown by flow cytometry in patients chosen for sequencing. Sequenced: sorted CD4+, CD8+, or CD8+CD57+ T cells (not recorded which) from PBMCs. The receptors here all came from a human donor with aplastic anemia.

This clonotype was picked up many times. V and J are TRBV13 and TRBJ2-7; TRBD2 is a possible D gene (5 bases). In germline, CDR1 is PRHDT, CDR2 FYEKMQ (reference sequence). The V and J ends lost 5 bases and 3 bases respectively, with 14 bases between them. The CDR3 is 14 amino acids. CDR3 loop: CASSQTQRFYEQYF. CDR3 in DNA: TGTGCCAGCAGCCAGACCCAGCGGTTCTACGAGCAGTACTTC.

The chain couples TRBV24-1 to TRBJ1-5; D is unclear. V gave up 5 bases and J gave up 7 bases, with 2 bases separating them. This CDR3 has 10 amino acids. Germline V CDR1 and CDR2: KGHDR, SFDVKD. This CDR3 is CATSVQPQHF. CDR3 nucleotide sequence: TGTGCCACCAGTGTCCAGCCCCAGCATTTT.

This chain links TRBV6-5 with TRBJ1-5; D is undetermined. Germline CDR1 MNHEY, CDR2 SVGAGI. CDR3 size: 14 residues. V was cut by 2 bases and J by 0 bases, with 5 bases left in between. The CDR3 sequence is CASSYLDSNQPQHF. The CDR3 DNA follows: TGTGCCAGCAGTTACCTGGATAGCAATCAGCCCCAGCATTTT.

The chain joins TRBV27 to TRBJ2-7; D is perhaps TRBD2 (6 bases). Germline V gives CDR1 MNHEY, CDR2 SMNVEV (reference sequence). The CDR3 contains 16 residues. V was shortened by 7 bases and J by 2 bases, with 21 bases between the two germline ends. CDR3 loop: CASTFSQGLLTYEQYF. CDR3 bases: TGTGCCAGCACCTTTTCCCAGGGACTCCTTACCTACGAGCAGTACTTC.

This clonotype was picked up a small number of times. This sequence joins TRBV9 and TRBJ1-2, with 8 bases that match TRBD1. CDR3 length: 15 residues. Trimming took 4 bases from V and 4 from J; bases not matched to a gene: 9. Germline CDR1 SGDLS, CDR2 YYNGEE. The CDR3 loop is CASSTTGTGGYGYTF. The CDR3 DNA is TGTGCCAGCAGCACCACCGGGACAGGAGGCTATGGCTACACCTTC.

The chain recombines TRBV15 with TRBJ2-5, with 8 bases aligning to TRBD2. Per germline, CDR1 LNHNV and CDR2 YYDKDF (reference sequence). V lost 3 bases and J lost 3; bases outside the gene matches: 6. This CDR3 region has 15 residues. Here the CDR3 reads CATSSPGLEEETQYF. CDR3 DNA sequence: TGTGCCACCAGCAGTCCGGGACTAGAGGAAGAGACCCAGTACTTC.

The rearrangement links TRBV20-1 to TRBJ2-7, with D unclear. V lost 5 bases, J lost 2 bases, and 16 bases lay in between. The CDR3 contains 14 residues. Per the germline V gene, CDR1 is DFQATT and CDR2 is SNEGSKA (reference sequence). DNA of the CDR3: TGCAGTGCTCCTCCCTCATTTTCCCCCTACGAGCAGTACTTC. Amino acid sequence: CSAPPSFSPYEQYF.

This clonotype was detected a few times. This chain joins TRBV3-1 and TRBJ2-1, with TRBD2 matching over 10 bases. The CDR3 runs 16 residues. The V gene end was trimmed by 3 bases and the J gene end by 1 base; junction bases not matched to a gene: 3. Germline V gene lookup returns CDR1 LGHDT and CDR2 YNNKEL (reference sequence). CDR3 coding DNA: TGTGCCAGCAGCCAGTCTAGCGGGGGTTCCTACAATGAGCAGTTCTTC. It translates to CASSQSSGGSYNEQFF.

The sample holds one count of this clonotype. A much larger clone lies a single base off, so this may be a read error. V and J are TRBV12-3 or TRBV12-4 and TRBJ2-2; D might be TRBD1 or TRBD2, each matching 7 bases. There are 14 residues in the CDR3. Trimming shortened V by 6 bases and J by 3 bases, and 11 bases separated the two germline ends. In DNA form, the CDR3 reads TGTGCCAGCAGGCAGGGGGGGGACACCGGGGAGCTGTTTTTT. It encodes CASRQGGDTGELFF.

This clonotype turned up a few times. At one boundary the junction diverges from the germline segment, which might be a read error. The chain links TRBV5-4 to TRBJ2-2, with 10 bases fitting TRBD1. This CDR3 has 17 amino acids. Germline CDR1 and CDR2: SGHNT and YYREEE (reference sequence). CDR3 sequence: CTSSLAGQGYRTGELFF. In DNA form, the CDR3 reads TGTACCAGCAGCTTGGCGGGACAGGGGTATCGCACCGGGGAGCTGTTTTTT.

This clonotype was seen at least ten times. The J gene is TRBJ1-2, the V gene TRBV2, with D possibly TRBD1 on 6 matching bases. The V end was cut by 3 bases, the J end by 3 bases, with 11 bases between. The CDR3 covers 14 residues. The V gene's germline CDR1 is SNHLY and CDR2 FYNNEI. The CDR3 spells CASSDRGRDYGYTF. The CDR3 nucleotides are TGTGCCAGCAGTGACAGGGGACGCGACTATGGCTACACCTTC.

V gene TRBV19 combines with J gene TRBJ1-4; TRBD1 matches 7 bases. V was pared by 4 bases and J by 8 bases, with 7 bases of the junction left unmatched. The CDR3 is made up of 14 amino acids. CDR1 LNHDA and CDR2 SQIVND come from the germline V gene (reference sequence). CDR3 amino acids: CASSKTGVEEKLFF. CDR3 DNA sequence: TGTGCCAGTAGTAAAACAGGGGTGGAAGAAAAACTGTTTTTT.

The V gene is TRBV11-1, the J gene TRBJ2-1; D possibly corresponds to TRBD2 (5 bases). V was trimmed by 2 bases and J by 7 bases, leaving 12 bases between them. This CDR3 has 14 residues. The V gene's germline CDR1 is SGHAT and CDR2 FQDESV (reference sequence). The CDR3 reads CASSLSGRVNEQFF. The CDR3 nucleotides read TGTGCCAGCAGCTTATCGGGGAGAGTGAATGAGCAGTTCTTC.

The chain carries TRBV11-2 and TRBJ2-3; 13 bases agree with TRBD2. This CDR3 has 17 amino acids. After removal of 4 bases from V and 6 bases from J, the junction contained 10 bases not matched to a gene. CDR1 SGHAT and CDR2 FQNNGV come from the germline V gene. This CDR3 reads CASSSRLAGGLVDTQYF. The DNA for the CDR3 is TGTGCCAGCAGCTCCAGACTAGCGGGGGGCCTAGTCGATACGCAGTATTTT.

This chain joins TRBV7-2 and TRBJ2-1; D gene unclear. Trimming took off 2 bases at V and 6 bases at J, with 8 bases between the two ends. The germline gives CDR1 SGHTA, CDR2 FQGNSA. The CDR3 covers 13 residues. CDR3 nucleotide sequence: TGTGCCAGCAGCTTACAAGGTACCAATGAGCAGTTCTTC. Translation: CASSLQGTNEQFF.

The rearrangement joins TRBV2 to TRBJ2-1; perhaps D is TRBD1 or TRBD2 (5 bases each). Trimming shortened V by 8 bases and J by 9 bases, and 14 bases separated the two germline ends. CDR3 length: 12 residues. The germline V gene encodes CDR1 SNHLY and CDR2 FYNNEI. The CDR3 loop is CASSVGTGEQFF. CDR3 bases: TGTGCCAGCTCCGTGGGGACGGGTGAGCAGTTCTTC.

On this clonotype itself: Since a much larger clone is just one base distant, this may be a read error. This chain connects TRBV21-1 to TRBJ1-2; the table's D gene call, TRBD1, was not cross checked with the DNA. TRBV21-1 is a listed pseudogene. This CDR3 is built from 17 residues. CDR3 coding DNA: TGTGCCGGCAGCAAATCGGGAACAGGGGTTTCTAACTATGGCTACACCTTC. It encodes CAGSKSGTGVSNYGYTF.

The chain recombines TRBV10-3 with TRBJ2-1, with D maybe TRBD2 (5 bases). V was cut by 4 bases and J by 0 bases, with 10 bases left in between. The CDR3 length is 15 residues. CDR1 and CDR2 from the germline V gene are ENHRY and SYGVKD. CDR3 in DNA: TGTGCCATCAGTGGGGCGGGCCACTCCTACAATGAGCAGTTCTTC. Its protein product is CAISGAGHSYNEQFF.

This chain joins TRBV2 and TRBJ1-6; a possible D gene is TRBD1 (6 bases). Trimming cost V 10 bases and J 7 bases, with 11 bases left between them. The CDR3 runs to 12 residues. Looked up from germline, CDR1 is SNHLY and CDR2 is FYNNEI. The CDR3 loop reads CATRTGNSPLHF. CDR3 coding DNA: TGTGCCACCCGAACAGGGAATTCACCCCTCCACTTT.

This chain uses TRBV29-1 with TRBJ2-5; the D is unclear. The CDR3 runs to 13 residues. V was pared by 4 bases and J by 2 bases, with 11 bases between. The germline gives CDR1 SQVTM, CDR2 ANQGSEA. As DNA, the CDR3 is TGCAGCGTTGTTAAGGCAGTACAAGAGACCCAGTACTTC. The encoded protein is CSVVKAVQETQYF.

CDR3 protein: CAIRFEGGFEQYF. Here the CDR3 DNA reads TGTGCCATCAGATTCGAGGGGGGTTTCGAGCAGTACTTC. This sequence joins TRBV10-3 and TRBJ2-7; the D call may be TRBD1 or TRBD2 (6 bases each). CDR1 ENHRY and CDR2 SYGVKD come from the germline V gene. The V end was cut by 6 bases, the J end by 6 bases, with 15 bases between. The CDR3 length is 13 residues.

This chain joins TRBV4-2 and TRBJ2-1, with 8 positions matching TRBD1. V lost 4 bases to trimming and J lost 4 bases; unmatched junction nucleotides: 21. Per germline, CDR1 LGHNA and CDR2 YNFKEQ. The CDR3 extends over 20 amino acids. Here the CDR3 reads CASSPSGGDEGAPSYNEQFF. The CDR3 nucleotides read TGTGCCAGCAGCCCCTCAGGGGGCGATGAGGGGGCCCCTTCGTACAATGAGCAGTTCTTC.

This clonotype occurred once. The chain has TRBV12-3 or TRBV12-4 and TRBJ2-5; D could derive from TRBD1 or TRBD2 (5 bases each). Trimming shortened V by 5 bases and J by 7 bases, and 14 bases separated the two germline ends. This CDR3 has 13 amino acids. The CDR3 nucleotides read TGTGCCAGCAGTCCGAGGGGCGCTGGGACCCAGTACTTC. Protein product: CASSPRGAGTQYF.